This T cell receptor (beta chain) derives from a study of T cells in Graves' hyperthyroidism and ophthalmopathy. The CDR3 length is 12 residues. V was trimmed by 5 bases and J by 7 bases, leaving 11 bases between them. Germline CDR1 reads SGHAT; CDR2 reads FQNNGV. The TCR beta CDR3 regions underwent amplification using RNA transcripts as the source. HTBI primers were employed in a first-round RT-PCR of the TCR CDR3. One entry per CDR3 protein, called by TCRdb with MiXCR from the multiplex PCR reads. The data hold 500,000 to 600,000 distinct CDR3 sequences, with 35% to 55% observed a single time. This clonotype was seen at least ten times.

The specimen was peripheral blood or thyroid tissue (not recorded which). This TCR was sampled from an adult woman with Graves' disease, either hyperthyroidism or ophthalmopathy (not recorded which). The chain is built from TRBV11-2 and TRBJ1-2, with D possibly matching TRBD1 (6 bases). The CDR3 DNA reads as TGTGCCAGCAGCAAAAGGGGGGGTGGCTACACCTTC. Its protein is CASSKRGGGYTF.